This TCR beta chain was captured in a study of radiotherapy plus CTLA-4 blockade in lung cancer. This CDR3 has 17 amino acids. Per germline, CDR1 MDHEN and CDR2 SYDVKM. Trimming took 6 bases from V and 9 from J; bases not matched to a gene: 14. This clone has a handful of counts. Its antigen is as yet unknown. Study-level points and caveats: Clones derived from tumor TCRs expanded in blood after radiotherapy plus ipilimumab.

The protocol was immunoSEQ multiplex PCR, while the TCRdb copy is restricted to in-frame clones and leaves out a portion. The sample holds roughly 100,000 clones; about 85% are singletons and the top ten take 2% to 3%. Ipilimumab-mediated CTLA-4 blockade plus focal radiation was given to patients having chemo-refractory metastatic non-small-cell lung cancer. The sample was peripheral blood, taken from a patient treated with radiotherapy plus ipilimumab. The chain employs TRBV28 and TRBJ1-6, with TRBD1 matching over 10 bases. The sequence was collected from a human donor with non-small cell lung cancer that progressed on radiotherapy plus ipilimumab. Some clones in this sample may be carry-over from other donors' samples. Written as DNA, the CDR3 is TGTGCCAGCAGCCGGAGGGACAGGGGCTCTTTTGCTTCACCCCTCCACTTT. It codes for CASSRRDRGSFASPLHF.